Sequencing of this TCR beta chain was carried out in a study of T and B cells in COVID-19 patients. Findings of the study overall: Sorted SARS-CoV-2-responsive or tetramer+ T cells and CD4+, regulatory and CD8+ subsets were not yet sequenced. In COVID-19 patients, T cell receptor beta variable and joining gene use was reportedly strongly skewed.

TRB rearrangements were amplified by multiplex PCR with BIOMED2 TRB-A/B primers. One entry per CDR3 protein, called by TCRdb with MiXCR from the multiplex PCR reads. The sample yields about 3,300 distinct CDR3 sequences, around 20% seen once. Relative to its sample, this clonotype is medium-sized (0.01 to 0.1%). Antigen unknown. The CDR3 is 13 residues long. Germline loops: CDR1 MNHEY, CDR2 SVGEGT. V dropped 5 bases and J dropped 2; count of bases not matched to a gene: 3. TRB was amplified from about 250-500 ng of blood genomic DNA. This TCR was recovered from a human donor with active COVID-19. The gene calls are TRBV6-2 or TRBV6-3 and TRBJ2-7; 7 bases fit TRBD1. What was sequenced was blood. The CDR3 DNA is TGTGCCAGCAGTGACAGGGTACCCTACGAGCAGTACTTC. This gives the protein CASSDRVPYEQYF.